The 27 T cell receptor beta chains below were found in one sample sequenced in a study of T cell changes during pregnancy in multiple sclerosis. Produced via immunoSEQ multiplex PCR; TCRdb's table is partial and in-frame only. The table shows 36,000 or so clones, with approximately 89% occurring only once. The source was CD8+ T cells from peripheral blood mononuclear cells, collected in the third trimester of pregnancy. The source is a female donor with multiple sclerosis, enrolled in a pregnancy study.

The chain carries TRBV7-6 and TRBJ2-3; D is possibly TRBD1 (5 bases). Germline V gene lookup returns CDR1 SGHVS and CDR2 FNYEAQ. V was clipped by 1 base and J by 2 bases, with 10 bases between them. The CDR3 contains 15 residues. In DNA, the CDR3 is TGTGCCAGCAGCTTAGAGGCAGGGTTCACAGATACGCAGTATTTT. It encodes CASSLEAGFTDTQYF.

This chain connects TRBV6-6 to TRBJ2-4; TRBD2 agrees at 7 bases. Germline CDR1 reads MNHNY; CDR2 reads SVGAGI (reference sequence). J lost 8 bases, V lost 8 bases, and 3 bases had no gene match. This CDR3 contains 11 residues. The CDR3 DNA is TGTGCCAGCGGGGCGGGGGACATTCAGTACTTC. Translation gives CASGAGDIQYF.

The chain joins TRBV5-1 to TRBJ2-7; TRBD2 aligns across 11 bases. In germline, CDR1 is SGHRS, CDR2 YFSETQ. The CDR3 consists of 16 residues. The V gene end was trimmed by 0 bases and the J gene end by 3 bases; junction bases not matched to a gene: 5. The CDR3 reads CASSLGGTSGYYEQYF. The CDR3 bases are TGCGCCAGCAGCTTGGGAGGGACTAGCGGTTACTACGAGCAGTACTTC.

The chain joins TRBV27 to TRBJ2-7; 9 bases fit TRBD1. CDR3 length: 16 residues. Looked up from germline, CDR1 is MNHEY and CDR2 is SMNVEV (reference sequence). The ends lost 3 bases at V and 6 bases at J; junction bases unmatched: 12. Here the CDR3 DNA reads TGTGCCAGCAGTTTCGGACAACAGGGGGCGTTAAGCGAGCAGTACTTC. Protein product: CASSFGQQGALSEQYF.

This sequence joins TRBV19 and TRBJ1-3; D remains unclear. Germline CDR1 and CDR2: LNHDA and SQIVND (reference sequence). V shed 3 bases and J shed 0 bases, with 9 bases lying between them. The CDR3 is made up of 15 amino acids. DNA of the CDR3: TGTGCCAGTAGTATCGGGGTGAGCTCTGGAAACACCATATATTTT. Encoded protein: CASSIGVSSGNTIYF.

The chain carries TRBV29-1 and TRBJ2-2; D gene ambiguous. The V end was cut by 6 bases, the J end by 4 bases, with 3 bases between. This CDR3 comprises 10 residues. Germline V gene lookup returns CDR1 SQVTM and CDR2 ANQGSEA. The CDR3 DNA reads TGCAGCGTCAGCACCGGGGAGCTGTTTTTT. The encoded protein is CSVSTGELFF.

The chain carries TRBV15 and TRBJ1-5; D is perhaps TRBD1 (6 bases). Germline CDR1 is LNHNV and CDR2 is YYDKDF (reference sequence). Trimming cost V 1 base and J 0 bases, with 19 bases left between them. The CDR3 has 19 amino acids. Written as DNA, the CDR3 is TGTGCCACCAGCAGAGGGTCGTTAACCGGGACAAGTAGCAATCAGCCCCAGCATTTT. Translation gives CATSRGSLTGTSSNQPQHF.

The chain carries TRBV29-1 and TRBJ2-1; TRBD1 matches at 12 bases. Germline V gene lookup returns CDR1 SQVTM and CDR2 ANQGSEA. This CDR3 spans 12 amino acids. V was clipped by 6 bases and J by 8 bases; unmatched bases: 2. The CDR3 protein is CSVGQGADEQFF. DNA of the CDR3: TGCAGCGTGGGACAGGGGGCCGATGAGCAGTTCTTC.

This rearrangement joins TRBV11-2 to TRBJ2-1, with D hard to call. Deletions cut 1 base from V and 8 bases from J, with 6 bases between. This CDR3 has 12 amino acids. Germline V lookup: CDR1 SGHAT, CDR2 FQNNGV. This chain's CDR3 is CASSLGPHEQFF. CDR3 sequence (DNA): TGTGCCAGCAGCTTAGGGCCCCATGAGCAGTTCTTC.

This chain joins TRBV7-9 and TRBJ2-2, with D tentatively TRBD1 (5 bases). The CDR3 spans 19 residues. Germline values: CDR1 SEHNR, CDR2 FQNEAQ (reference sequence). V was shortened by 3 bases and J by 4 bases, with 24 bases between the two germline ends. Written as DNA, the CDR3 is TGTGCCAGCAGCTTGAGCAGGACACGATCCCAAGAAATCACCGGGGAGCTGTTTTTT. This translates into CASSLSRTRSQEITGELFF.

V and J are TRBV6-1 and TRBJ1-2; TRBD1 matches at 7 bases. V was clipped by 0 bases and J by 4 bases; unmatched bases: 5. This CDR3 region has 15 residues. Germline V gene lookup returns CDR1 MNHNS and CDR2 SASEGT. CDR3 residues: CASSEAGGGGYGYTF. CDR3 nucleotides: TGTGCCAGCAGTGAAGCAGGAGGGGGCGGCTATGGCTACACCTTC.

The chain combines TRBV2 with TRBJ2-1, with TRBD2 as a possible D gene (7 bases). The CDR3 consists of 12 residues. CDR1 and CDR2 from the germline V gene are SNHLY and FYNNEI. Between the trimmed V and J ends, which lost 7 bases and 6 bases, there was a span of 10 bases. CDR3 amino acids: CASTGGPNEQFF. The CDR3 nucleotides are TGTGCCAGCACGGGGGGCCCCAATGAGCAGTTCTTC.

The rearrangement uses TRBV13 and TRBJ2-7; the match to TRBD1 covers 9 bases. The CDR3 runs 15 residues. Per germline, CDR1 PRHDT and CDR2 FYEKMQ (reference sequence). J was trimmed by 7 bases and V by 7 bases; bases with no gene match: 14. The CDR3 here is CASNDAGQGIREQYF. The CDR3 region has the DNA TGTGCCAGCAACGATGCGGGACAGGGAATCAGGGAGCAGTACTTC.

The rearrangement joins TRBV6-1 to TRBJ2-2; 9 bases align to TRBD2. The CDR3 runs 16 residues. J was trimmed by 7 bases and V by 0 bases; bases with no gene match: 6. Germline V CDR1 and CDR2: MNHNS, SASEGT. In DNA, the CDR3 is TGTGCCAGCAGTGAAGCGGCGGGAGGGCCGGGCGGGGAGCTGTTTTTT. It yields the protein CASSEAAGGPGGELFF.

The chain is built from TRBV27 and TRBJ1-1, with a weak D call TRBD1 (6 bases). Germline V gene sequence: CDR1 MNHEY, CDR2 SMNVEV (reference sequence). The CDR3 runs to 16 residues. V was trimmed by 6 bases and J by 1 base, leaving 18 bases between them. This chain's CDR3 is CASRLREVGGNTEAFF. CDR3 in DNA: TGTGCCAGCAGGCTTCGGGAAGTAGGGGGGAACACTGAAGCTTTCTTT.

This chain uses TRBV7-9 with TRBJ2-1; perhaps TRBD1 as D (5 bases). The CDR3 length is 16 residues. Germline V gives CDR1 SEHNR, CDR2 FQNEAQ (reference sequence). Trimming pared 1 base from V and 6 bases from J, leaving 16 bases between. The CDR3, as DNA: TGTGCCAGCAGCTTAGATGCCACAGGATGGGGCAATGAGCAGTTCTTC. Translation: CASSLDATGWGNEQFF.

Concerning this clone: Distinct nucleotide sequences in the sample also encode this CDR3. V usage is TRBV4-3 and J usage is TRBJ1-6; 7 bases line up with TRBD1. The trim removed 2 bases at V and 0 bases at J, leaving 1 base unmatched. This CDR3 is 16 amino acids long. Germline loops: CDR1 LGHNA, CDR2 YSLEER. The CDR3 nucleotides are TGCGCCAGCAGCCAAAGGGACAGCTCCTATAATTCACCCCTCCACTTT. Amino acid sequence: CASSQRDSSYNSPLHF.

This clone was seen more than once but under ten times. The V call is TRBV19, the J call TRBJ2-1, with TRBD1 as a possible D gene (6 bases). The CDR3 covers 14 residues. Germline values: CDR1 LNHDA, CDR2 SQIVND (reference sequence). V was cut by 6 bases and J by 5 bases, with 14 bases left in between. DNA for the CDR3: TGTGCCAGTAGGCGGCAGGGGACCCACAATGAGCAGTTCTTC. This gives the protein CASRRQGTHNEQFF.

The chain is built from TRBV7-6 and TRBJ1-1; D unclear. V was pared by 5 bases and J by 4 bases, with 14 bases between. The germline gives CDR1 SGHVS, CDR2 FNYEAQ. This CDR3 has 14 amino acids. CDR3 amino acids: CASSAEQSPTEAFF. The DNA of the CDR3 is TGTGCCAGCAGCGCAGAACAGTCACCCACTGAAGCTTTCTTT. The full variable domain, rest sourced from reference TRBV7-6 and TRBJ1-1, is GAGVSQSPRYKVTKRGQDVALRCDPISGHVSLYWYRQALGQGPEFLTYFNYEAQQDKSGLPNDRFSAERPEGSISTLTIQRTEQRDSAMYRCASSAEQSPTEAFFGQGTRLTVV.

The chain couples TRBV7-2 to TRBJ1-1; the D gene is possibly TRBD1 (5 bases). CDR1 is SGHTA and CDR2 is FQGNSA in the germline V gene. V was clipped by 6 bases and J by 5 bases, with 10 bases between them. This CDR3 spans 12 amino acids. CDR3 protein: CASSPGFTEAFF. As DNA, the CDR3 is TGTGCCAGCAGTCCAGGGTTTACTGAAGCTTTCTTT.

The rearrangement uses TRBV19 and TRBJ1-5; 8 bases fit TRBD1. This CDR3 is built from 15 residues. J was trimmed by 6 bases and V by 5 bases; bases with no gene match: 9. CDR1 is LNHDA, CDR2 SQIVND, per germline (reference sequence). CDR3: CASSGETGVSQPQHF. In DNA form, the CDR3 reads TGTGCCAGTAGTGGAGAGACAGGGGTATCTCAGCCCCAGCATTTT.

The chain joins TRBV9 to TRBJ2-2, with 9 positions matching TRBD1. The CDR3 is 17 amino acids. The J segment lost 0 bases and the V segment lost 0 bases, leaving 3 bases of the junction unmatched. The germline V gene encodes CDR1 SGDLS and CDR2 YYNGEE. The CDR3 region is CASSVVTGGTNTGELFF. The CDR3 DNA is TGTGCCAGCAGCGTAGTGACAGGGGGGACGAACACCGGGGAGCTGTTTTTT. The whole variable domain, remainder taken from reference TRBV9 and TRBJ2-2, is DSGVTQTPKHLITATGQRVTLRCSPRSGDLSVYWYQQSLDQGLQFLIQYYNGEERAKGNILERFSAQQFPDLHSELNLSSLELGDSALYFCASSVVTGGTNTGELFFGEGSRLTVL.

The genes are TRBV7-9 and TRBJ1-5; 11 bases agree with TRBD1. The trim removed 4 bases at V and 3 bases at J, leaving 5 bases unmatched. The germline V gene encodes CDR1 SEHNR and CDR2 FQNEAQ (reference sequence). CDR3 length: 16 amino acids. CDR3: CASSSGQGATNQPQHF. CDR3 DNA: TGTGCCAGCAGCTCCGGACAGGGGGCGACCAATCAGCCCCAGCATTTT.

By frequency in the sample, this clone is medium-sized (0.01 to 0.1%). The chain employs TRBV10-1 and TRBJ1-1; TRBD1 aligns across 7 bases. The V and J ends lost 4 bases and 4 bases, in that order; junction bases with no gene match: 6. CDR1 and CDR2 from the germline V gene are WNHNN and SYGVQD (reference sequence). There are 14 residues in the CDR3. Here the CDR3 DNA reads TGCGCCAGCAGTGGGTCAGGGGGTGTCACTGAAGCTTTCTTT. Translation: CASSGSGGVTEAFF.

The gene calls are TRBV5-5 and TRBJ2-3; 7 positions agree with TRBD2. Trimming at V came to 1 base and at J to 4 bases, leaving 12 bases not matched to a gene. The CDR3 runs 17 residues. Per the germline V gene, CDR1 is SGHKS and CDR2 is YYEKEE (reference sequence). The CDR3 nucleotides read TGTGCCAGCAGCTTGAGAGGAGTTGGCGGGAGACCAGATACGCAGTATTTT. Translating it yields CASSLRGVGGRPDTQYF. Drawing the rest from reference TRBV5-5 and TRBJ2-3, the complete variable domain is DAGVTQSPTHLIKTRGQQVTLRCSPISGHKSVSWYQQVLGQGPQFIFQYYEKEERGRGNFPDRFSARQFPNYSSELNVNALLLGDSALYLCASSLRGVGGRPDTQYFGPGTRLTVL.

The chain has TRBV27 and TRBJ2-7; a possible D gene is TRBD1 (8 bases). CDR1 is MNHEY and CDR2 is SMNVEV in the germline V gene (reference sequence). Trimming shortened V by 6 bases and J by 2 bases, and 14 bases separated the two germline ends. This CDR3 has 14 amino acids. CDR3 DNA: TGTGCCAGCAGCGAAACAGGGGGGGCCTACGAGCAGTACTTC. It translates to CASSETGGAYEQYF.

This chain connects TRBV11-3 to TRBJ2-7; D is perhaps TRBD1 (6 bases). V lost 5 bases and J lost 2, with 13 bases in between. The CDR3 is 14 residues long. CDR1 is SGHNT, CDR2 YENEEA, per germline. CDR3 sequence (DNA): TGTGCCAGCAGCACCCGGACAGCGACCTACGAGCAGTACTTC. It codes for CASSTRTATYEQYF.